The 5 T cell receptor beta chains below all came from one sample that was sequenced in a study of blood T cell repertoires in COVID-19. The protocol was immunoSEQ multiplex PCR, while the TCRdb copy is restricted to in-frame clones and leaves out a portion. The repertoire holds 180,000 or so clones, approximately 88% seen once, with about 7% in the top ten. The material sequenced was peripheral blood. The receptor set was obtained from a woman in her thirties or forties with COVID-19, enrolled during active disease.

The CDR3 spells CASSGGRAGYRHSSYEQYF. The CDR3 DNA reads TGTGCCAGCAGCGGGGGGCGAGCGGGGTACCGTCATAGCTCCTACGAGCAGTACTTC. The chain employs TRBV21-1 and TRBJ2-7; TRBD2 is the table's D call and was not checked against the DNA. TRBV21-1 is flagged as a pseudogene. The CDR3 runs to 19 residues.

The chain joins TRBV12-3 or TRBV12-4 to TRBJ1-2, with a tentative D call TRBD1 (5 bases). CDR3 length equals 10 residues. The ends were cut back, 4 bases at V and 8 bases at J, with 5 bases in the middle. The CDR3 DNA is TGTGCCAGCAGTTCAGGGGGCTACACCTTC. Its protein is CASSSGGYTF.

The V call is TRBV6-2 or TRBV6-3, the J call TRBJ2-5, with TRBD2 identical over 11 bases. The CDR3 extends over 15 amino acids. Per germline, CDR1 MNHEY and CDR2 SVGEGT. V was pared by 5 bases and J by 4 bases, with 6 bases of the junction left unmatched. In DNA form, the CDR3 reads TGTGCCAGCAGTCGGAATAGCGGGAGGGGAGAGACCCAGTACTTC. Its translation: CASSRNSGRGETQYF.

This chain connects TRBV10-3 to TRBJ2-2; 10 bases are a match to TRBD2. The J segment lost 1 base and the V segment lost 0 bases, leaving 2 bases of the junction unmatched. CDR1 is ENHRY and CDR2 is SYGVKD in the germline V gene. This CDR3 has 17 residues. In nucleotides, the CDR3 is TGTGCCATCAGTGAGTCCCCTAGCGGGGGGAACACCGGGGAGCTGTTTTTT. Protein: CAISESPSGGNTGELFF.

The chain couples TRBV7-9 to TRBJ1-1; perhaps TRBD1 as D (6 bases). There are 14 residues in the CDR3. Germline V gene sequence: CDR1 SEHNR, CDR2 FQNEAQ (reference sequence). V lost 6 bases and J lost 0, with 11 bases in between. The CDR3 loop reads CASRPGQMNTEAFF. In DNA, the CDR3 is TGTGCCAGCAGGCCTGGACAGATGAACACTGAAGCTTTCTTT.